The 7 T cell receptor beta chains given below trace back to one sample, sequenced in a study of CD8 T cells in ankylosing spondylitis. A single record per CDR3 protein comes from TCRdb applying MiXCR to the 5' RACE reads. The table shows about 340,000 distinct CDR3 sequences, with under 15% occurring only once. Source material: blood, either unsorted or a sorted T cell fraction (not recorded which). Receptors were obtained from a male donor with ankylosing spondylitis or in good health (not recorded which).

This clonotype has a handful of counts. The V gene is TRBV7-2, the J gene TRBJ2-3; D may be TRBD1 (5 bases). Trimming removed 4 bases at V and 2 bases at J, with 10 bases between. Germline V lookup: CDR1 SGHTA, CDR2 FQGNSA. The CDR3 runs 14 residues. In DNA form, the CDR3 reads TGTGCCAGCAGCTGGGGCTCGGCCACAGATACGCAGTATTTT. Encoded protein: CASSWGSATDTQYF. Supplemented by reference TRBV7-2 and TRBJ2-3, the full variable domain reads GAGVSQSPSNKVTEKGKDVELRCDPISGHTALYWYRQSLGQGLEFLIYFQGNSAPDKSGLPSDRFSAERTGGSVSTLTIQRTQQEDSAVYLCASSWGSATDTQYFGPGTRLTVL.

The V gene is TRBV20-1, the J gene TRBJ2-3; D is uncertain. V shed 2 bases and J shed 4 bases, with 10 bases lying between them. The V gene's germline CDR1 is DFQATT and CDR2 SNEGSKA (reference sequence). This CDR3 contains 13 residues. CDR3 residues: CSARRTSADTQYF. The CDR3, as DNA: TGCAGTGCTAGACGCACATCGGCAGATACGCAGTATTTT.

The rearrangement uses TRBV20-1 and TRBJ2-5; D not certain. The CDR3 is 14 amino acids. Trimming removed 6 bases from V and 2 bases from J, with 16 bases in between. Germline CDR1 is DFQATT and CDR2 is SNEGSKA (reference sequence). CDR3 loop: CSARTSETQETQYF. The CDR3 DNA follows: TGCAGTGCCAGGACGTCCGAGACGCAAGAGACCCAGTACTTC.

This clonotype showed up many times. In DNA, the CDR3 is TGTGCCAGCAGCCCGGACAGGGGAAGTTCACCCCTCCACTTT. Translated: CASSPDRGSSPLHF. The gene calls are TRBV5-6 and TRBJ1-6, with 9 bases aligning to TRBD1. J lost 9 bases, V lost 4 bases, and 5 bases had no gene match. Germline CDR1 SGHDT, CDR2 YYEEEE. The CDR3 is 14 residues long.

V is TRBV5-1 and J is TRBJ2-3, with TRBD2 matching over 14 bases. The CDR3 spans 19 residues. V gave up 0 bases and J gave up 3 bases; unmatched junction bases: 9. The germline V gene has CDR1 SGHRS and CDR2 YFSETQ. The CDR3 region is CASSLAGLAGGYDTDTQYF. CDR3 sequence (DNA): TGCGCCAGCAGCTTGGCTGGACTAGCGGGGGGCTATGATACAGATACGCAGTATTTT.

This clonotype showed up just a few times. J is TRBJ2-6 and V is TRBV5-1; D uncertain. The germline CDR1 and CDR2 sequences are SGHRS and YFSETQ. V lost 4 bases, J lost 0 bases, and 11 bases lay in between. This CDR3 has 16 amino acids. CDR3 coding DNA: TGCGCCAGCAGCCCCCCCTTAGACTCTGGGGCCAACGTCCTGACTTTC. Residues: CASSPPLDSGANVLTF. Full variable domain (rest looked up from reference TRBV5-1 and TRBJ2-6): KAGVTQTPRYLIKTRGQQVTLSCSPISGHRSVSWYQQTPGQGLQFLFEYFSETQRNKGNFPGRFSGRQFSNSRSEMNVSTLELGDSALYLCASSPPLDSGANVLTFGAGSRLTVL.

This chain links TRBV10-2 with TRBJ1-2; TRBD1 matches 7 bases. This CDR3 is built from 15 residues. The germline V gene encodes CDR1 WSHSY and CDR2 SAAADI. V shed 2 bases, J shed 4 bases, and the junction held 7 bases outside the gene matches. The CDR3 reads CASSEPGTAAYGYTF. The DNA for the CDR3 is TGCGCCAGCAGTGAGCCTGGGACAGCCGCCTATGGCTACACCTTC.